Each of the 22 T cell receptor beta chains below was sequenced from the same sample in a study of regulatory dendritic cells for organ transplantation. Sequencing used immunoSEQ multiplex PCR; TCRdb keeps in-frame clones, though not all of them. The sample holds approximately 35,000 clones, roughly nine tenths seen once. Sequenced input: naive CD4+ T cells from blood. Regarding subset: CD45RA+ naive T cells. Source of these receptors: a human donor in good health.

The gene calls are TRBV30 and TRBJ1-5; D not resolved. Germline assignment: CDR1 GTSNPN and CDR2 SVGIG (reference sequence). This CDR3 has 14 amino acids. The germline V and J ends were trimmed by 1 base and 2 bases, with 9 bases remaining between them. The CDR3 here is CAWSALEGNQPQHF. The CDR3 region has the DNA TGTGCCTGGAGTGCCCTCGAAGGCAATCAGCCCCAGCATTTT. The variable domain in full, with the rest retrieved from reference TRBV30 and TRBJ1-5, is SQTIHQWPATLVQPVGSPLSLECTVEGTSNPNLYWYRQAAGRGLQLLFYSVGIGQISSEVPQNLSASRPQDRQFILSSKKLLLSDSGFYLCAWSALEGNQPQHFGDGTRLSIL.

V usage is TRBV28 and J usage is TRBJ2-3; TRBD1 agrees at 8 bases. CDR1 is MDHEN, CDR2 SYDVKM, per germline. The CDR3 totals 14 residues. V gave up 7 bases and J gave up 8 bases; unmatched junction bases: 11. In DNA form, the CDR3 reads TGTGCCAGCACTCTGTCCAGGGGGCGGGGTACGCAGTATTTT. The encoded protein is CASTLSRGRGTQYF.

The CDR3 DNA reads as TGTGCCAGCAGCAGGCTGGGAGATGGCTACACCTTC. Translating gives CASSRLGDGYTF. This chain links TRBV6-5 with TRBJ1-2; the D is unclear. Germline V gene lookup returns CDR1 MNHEY and CDR2 SVGAGI. There are 12 residues in the CDR3. Deletions cut 6 bases from V and 6 bases from J, with 11 bases between.

The chain carries TRBV5-1 and TRBJ2-5; 7 nucleotides align to TRBD1. The DNA end is a closer match to TRBJ2-7, so the J assignment may be wrong. The germline V gene encodes CDR1 SGHRS and CDR2 YFSETQ. CDR3 size: 12 residues. The CDR3: CASRGTENEQYF. CDR3 DNA sequence: TGCGCCAGCCGTGGGACAGAGAACGAGCAGTACTTC.

This clone was detected once. The gene calls are TRBV4-3 and TRBJ1-3; D unresolved. The CDR3 length is 15 residues. The germline CDR1 and CDR2 sequences are LGHNA and YSLEER. Trimming removed 4 bases from V and 3 bases from J, with 13 bases in between. CDR3 in DNA: TGCGCCAGCAGCCGTTGGGGAGGAGTTGGAAACACCATATATTTT. As protein: CASSRWGGVGNTIYF.

This clone was detected only once. The gene calls are TRBV11-3 and TRBJ2-7; unclear D gene. The CDR3 sequence is 18 residues long. Germline V gives CDR1 SGHNT, CDR2 YENEEA. Trimming stripped 0 bases from V and 0 bases from J, with 18 bases between. The chain's CDR3 is CASSLETRAQRSSYEQYF. CDR3 coding DNA: TGTGCCAGCAGCTTAGAAACCCGGGCCCAGAGGAGCTCCTACGAGCAGTACTTC.

The J gene is TRBJ2-6, the V gene TRBV6-1; 12 nucleotides match TRBD1. With 4 bases clipped from V and 4 bases from J, the junction kept 5 bases outside the gene matches. The germline CDR1 and CDR2 sequences are MNHNS and SASEGT. There are 17 residues in the CDR3. CDR3: CASSVWDRGPGANVLTF. The CDR3 nucleotides read TGTGCCAGCAGTGTATGGGACAGGGGGCCCGGGGCCAACGTCCTGACTTTC.

This clone has just a few counts. The chain has TRBV18 and TRBJ1-1; 9 nucleotides agree with TRBD1. V lost 7 bases, J lost 6 bases, and 9 bases stayed unmatched. This CDR3 spans 14 amino acids. CDR1 and CDR2 (germline): KGHSH, LQKENI. The CDR3 region is CASLGDRVRAEAFF. The CDR3 bases are TGTGCCAGCTTAGGGGACAGGGTGAGAGCTGAAGCTTTCTTT.

Written as DNA, the CDR3 is TGTGCCAGCTCATCCCTTGGCACAGATACGCAGTATTTT. Encoded protein: CASSSLGTDTQYF. The rearrangement uses TRBV18 and TRBJ2-3; the D is unclear. V was clipped by 5 bases and J by 1 base, with 7 bases between them. Germline V gene lookup returns CDR1 KGHSH and CDR2 LQKENI. The CDR3 covers 13 residues.

The V call is TRBV4-3, the J call TRBJ1-5; a possible D gene is TRBD1 (5 bases). The CDR3 length is 14 residues. Germline V gene lookup returns CDR1 LGHNA and CDR2 YSLEER. Trimming pared 3 bases from V and 6 bases from J, leaving 12 bases between. CDR3 protein: CASSQGGSAQPQHF. DNA for the CDR3: TGCGCCAGCAGCCAGGGGGGATCGGCTCAGCCCCAGCATTTT.

This clone was seen more than once but under ten times. This sequence joins TRBV30 and TRBJ2-2, with D uncertain. The germline V and J ends were trimmed by 6 bases and 2 bases, with 10 bases remaining between them. The V gene's germline CDR1 is GTSNPN and CDR2 SVGIG (reference sequence). The CDR3 consists of 13 residues. This chain's CDR3 is CACSEENTGELFF. The CDR3 DNA reads TGTGCCTGCTCAGAGGAAAACACCGGGGAGCTGTTTTTT. Based on the CDR3 plus reference TRBV30 and TRBJ2-2, the full variable domain is SQTIHQWPATLVQPVGSPLSLECTVEGTSNPNLYWYRQAAGRGLQLLFYSVGIGQISSEVPQNLSASRPQDRQFILSSKKLLLSDSGFYLCACSEENTGELFFGEGSRLTVL.

This clone was observed a handful of times. CDR3 nucleotide sequence: TGTGCCAGCAGTTACCGTGCAGGGCGGGACGCTTTCTTT. The encoded protein is CASSYRAGRDAFF. V usage is TRBV6-5 and J usage is TRBJ1-1; D might be TRBD1 (5 bases). The CDR3 is 13 residues long. V was shortened by 2 bases and J by 11 bases, with 15 bases between the two germline ends. CDR1 MNHEY and CDR2 SVGAGI come from the germline V gene.

The V gene is TRBV5-4, the J gene TRBJ2-7; TRBD2 might be the D (5 bases). V shed 3 bases and J shed 5 bases, with 9 bases lying between them. The CDR3 contains 12 residues. Germline V gene lookup returns CDR1 SGHNT and CDR2 YYREEE (reference sequence). CDR3 protein: CASSWETDEQYF. DNA of the CDR3: TGTGCCAGCAGCTGGGAGACTGACGAGCAGTACTTC.

V usage is TRBV9 and J usage is TRBJ2-5; D remains unclear. Trimming pared 0 bases from V and 5 bases from J, leaving 11 bases between. CDR1 SGDLS and CDR2 YYNGEE come from the germline V gene. This CDR3 spans 14 amino acids. The CDR3 region is CASSVAGASETQYF. Here the CDR3 DNA reads TGTGCCAGCAGCGTAGCGGGCGCGTCGGAGACCCAGTACTTC.

The chain couples TRBV15 to TRBJ1-2; possibly TRBD1 for D (5 bases). Germline loops: CDR1 LNHNV, CDR2 YYDKDF (reference sequence). V shed 1 base and J shed 12 bases, with 18 bases lying between them. There are 14 residues in the CDR3. CDR3 sequence (DNA): TGTGCCACCAGCAGAGTGGAGACAGCGAAGGGCCACACCTTC. This sequence encodes CATSRVETAKGHTF.

This clone was observed a handful of times. The chain employs TRBV2 and TRBJ2-2; perhaps TRBD2 as D (5 bases). Trimming shortened V by 8 bases and J by 7 bases, and 14 bases separated the two germline ends. Germline loops: CDR1 SNHLY, CDR2 FYNNEI. The CDR3 has 13 residues. The CDR3 reads CASRWVRDGELFF. Here the CDR3 DNA reads TGTGCCAGCCGGTGGGTGAGGGACGGGGAGCTGTTTTTT.

The V gene is TRBV7-3, the J gene TRBJ2-1; D call uncertain. The CDR3 extends over 15 amino acids. V was trimmed by 3 bases and J by 6 bases, leaving 15 bases between them. Germline V gene sequence: CDR1 SGHTA, CDR2 FQGTGA. The CDR3 spells CASSFSGPPSNEQFF. The CDR3 bases are TGTGCCAGCAGCTTTTCCGGGCCACCCTCCAATGAGCAGTTCTTC.

In this sample, this clone turned up once. The chain carries TRBV30 and TRBJ1-3; D unresolved. V dropped 0 bases and J dropped 0 bases, with 6 bases sitting between them. Germline V lookup: CDR1 GTSNPN, CDR2 SVGIG (reference sequence). The CDR3 covers 14 residues. In DNA, the CDR3 is TGTGCCTGGAGTGTCAGGCTCTCTGGAAACACCATATATTTT. This gives the protein CAWSVRLSGNTIYF.

This clone was seen only once. One end of the junction fails to match germline, which may point to a read error. This chain links TRBV9 with TRBJ2-1; D assignment may be TRBD1 or TRBD2 (5 bases each). The germline V gene has CDR1 SGDLS and CDR2 YYNGEE. The CDR3 runs to 15 residues. The CDR3 nucleotides read TGTGCCAGCAGCAACACCGGGACCAGCTACCATGAGCAGTTCTTC. Its protein is CASSNTGTSYHEQFF.

This clone showed up just once. The V call is TRBV5-6, the J call TRBJ2-5; no definite D call. Trimming cost V 2 bases and J 4 bases, with 15 bases left between them. Germline lookup yields CDR1 SGHDT and CDR2 YYEEEE. The CDR3 sequence is 15 residues long. CDR3: CASSFTILTSETQYF. In DNA form, the CDR3 reads TGTGCCAGCAGCTTTACAATCCTAACTTCAGAGACCCAGTACTTC.

V usage is TRBV7-8 and J usage is TRBJ2-1, with 10 bases that match TRBD2. Germline CDR1 reads SGHVS; CDR2 reads FQNEAQ. V lost 5 bases, J lost 6 bases, and 10 bases stayed unmatched. The CDR3 is made up of 16 amino acids. CDR3 region: CASSLMSGGAVNEQFF. The CDR3 DNA reads TGTGCCAGCAGCCTCATGAGCGGGGGGGCCGTCAATGAGCAGTTCTTC.

The table lists this clone with a few counts. The J gene is TRBJ1-2, the V gene TRBV30; D ambiguous. Per the germline V gene, CDR1 is GTSNPN and CDR2 is SVGIG (reference sequence). CDR3 length equals 13 residues. V lost 1 base to trimming and J lost 6 bases, with 12 bases between them. The DNA of the CDR3 is TGTGCCTGGAGTGACCGTGGAAGGGATGGCTACACCTTC. Translating gives CAWSDRGRDGYTF. The full variable domain, completed using reference TRBV30 and TRBJ1-2, is SQTIHQWPATLVQPVGSPLSLECTVEGTSNPNLYWYRQAAGRGLQLLFYSVGIGQISSEVPQNLSASRPQDRQFILSSKKLLLSDSGFYLCAWSDRGRDGYTFGSGTRLTVV.